This TCR beta chain was obtained from a study of sequential checkpoint blockade in melanoma. The overall study: Randomization was 1:1 between first-line nivolumab→ipilimumab and ipilimumab→nivolumab. After both sequences, patients received maintenance nivolumab.

Generated by immunoSEQ multiplex PCR, the TCRdb table keeps only in-frame clones and is missing some. The sample consists of about 17,000 clones, approximately 80% of them appearing once. The table lists this clone with a count of one. Regarding treatment: randomized to nivolumab then ipilimumab (arm A) or the reverse (arm B). No patient had prior DNA-damaging chemotherapy. From thawed PBMCs, live CD3+CD8+ cells negative for CD19 and CD56 were sorted. This sample comprised CD8+ T cells sorted from blood (inferred from file names), obtained from a patient given nivolumab and ipilimumab in sequence. This clonotype originated in a human donor with melanoma.

In nucleotides, the CDR3 is TGTGCCAGTAGTCCCGGGACAGTCTATGGCTACACCTTC. Translation gives CASSPGTVYGYTF. V and J are TRBV19 and TRBJ1-2, with TRBD1 matching over 7 bases. Germline CDR1 reads LNHDA; CDR2 reads SQIVND (reference sequence). The ends lost 5 bases at V and 4 bases at J; junction bases unmatched: 4. CDR3 size: 13 residues.